A single sample gave rise to the 10 T cell receptor beta chains below, sequenced in a study of shared clonotypes between healthy human individuals. Profiled with immunoSEQ multiplex PCR; TCRdb holds only in-frame clones, not every one. The sample shows 2,500,000 or so clones, less than 95% of them seen only once. Sequencing used naive CD4+ T cells from PBMCs. Described subset: CD45RA+ positively selected. The source of these receptors is a man aged 18 to 30 in good health. Some clones in this sample may be carry-over from other donors' samples.

The CDR3 is CASSGRANQPQHF. The CDR3 region has the DNA TGTGCCAGTAGTGGCAGGGCGAATCAGCCCCAGCATTTT. The chain recombines TRBV19 with TRBJ1-5, with D possibly being TRBD1 (5 bases). V lost 5 bases, J lost 4 bases, and 9 bases lay in between. CDR1 is LNHDA, CDR2 SQIVND, per germline (reference sequence). The CDR3 consists of 13 residues.

This clone was seen only once. CDR3 residues: CASSPTGQGYEKLFF. The CDR3 DNA is TGTGCCAGCAGTCCGACCGGACAGGGGTACGAAAAACTGTTTTTT. The chain has TRBV28 and TRBJ1-4; 9 nucleotides align to TRBD1. The V gene's germline CDR1 is MDHEN and CDR2 SYDVKM. This CDR3 has 15 residues. J gave up 8 bases and V 5 bases, and 9 bases lay outside the gene matches. Variable domain in full (rest from reference TRBV28 and TRBJ1-4): DVKVTQSSRYLVKRTGEKVFLECVQDMDHENMFWYRQDPGLGLRLIYFSYDVKMKEKGDIPEGYSVSREKKERFSLILESASTNQTSMYLCASSPTGQGYEKLFFGSGTQLSVL.

The V and J genes are TRBV4-3 and TRBJ2-5, with D possibly being TRBD2 (5 bases). The DNA end lines up better with TRBJ2-7; the J call may be wrong. Looked up from germline, CDR1 is LGHNA and CDR2 is YSLEER. The CDR3 spans 15 residues. The CDR3 loop is CASSQYGRGTYEQYF. The CDR3 bases are TGCGCCAGCAGCCAATACGGACGGGGAACTTACGAGCAGTACTTC.

The chain has TRBV2 and TRBJ2-1; D perhaps matches TRBD2 (5 bases). Germline V gene lookup returns CDR1 SNHLY and CDR2 FYNNEI. Trimming pared 4 bases from V and 2 bases from J, leaving 6 bases between. The CDR3 has 13 residues. CDR3 residues: CASSVGTYNEQFF. CDR3 nucleotide sequence: TGTGCCAGCAGTGTCGGGACCTACAATGAGCAGTTCTTC.

J is TRBJ2-5 and V is TRBV29-1; D ambiguous. The J call may be incorrect, as the DNA end agrees better with TRBJ2-7. CDR1 is SQVTM and CDR2 is ANQGSEA in the germline V gene. The CDR3 consists of 12 residues. The CDR3 protein is CSVEESPYEQYF. CDR3 nucleotide sequence: TGCAGCGTTGAAGAGAGTCCATACGAGCAGTACTTC.

This sequence joins TRBV5-1 and TRBJ1-2; D remains unclear. This CDR3 spans 15 amino acids. Germline CDR1 reads SGHRS; CDR2 reads YFSETQ. V lost 3 bases to trimming and J lost 3 bases, with 15 bases between them. The CDR3 loop reads CASSWVAGEDYGYTF. The CDR3, as DNA: TGCGCCAGCAGCTGGGTGGCAGGCGAGGACTATGGCTACACCTTC.

The chain carries TRBV4-1 and TRBJ2-6; 7 nucleotides agree with TRBD1. This CDR3 has 19 amino acids. Germline V gives CDR1 MGHRA, CDR2 YSYEKL. Unmatched junction bases numbered 9, after V lost 1 base and J lost 0 bases. CDR3 region: CASSQGLRGPRSGANVLTF. CDR3 coding DNA: TGCGCCAGCAGCCAAGGATTGAGGGGGCCCCGCTCTGGGGCCAACGTCCTGACTTTC.

The V gene is TRBV4-1, the J gene TRBJ1-2, with D possibly matching TRBD1 (5 bases). The CDR3 extends over 15 amino acids. Germline CDR1 MGHRA, CDR2 YSYEKL. The ends were cut back, 1 base at V and 1 base at J, with 10 bases in the middle. The CDR3 loop is CASSQGQNRNYGYTF. The CDR3 nucleotides are TGCGCCAGCAGCCAAGGACAGAACCGTAACTATGGCTACACCTTC.

The chain links TRBV7-2 to TRBJ2-2; 8 bases are a match to TRBD2. V lost 1 base and J lost 3; bases outside the gene matches: 7. This CDR3 has 17 residues. Germline CDR1 and CDR2: SGHTA and FQGNSA. CDR3 loop: CASSLDHSGIDTGELFF. The CDR3 bases are TGTGCCAGCAGCTTAGATCATAGCGGGATTGACACCGGGGAGCTGTTTTTT.

This clone appeared a few times. The chain couples TRBV18 to TRBJ1-1; no clear D gene. There are 13 residues in the CDR3. Trimming removed 1 base from V and 7 bases from J, with 10 bases in between. In germline, CDR1 is KGHSH, CDR2 LQKENI. CDR3 DNA: TGTGCCAGCTCACCACTTGGAGGGAATGAAGCTTTCTTT. It specifies CASSPLGGNEAFF.